A single sample is the source of the 29 T cell receptor beta chains below, sequenced in a study of blood T cell repertoires in COVID-19. TCRdb's table, derived via immunoSEQ multiplex PCR, lists solely in-frame clones and lacks some. Among about 68,000 clones listed, 89% were seen once. The sample was peripheral blood. The receptors shown here come from a man aged 50-60 years with active COVID-19.

The chain recombines TRBV6-2 or TRBV6-3 with TRBJ1-1; possible D gene TRBD1, 6 bases. Trimming took 2 bases from V and 8 from J, leaving 9 bases between them. The CDR3 is 12 amino acids. Germline-derived CDR1 and CDR2 are MNHEY and SVGEGT. The CDR3 loop reads CASSYRGFEAFF. The CDR3 DNA reads as TGTGCCAGCAGTTACAGGGGGTTCGAAGCTTTCTTT.

On this clone itself: Within the sample, other DNA sequences also encode this same CDR3. The chain carries TRBV6-2 or TRBV6-3 and TRBJ1-2; D gene unclear. The CDR3 sequence is 13 residues long. Trimming pared 2 bases from V and 2 bases from J, leaving 6 bases between. In germline, CDR1 is MNHEY, CDR2 SVGEGT. CDR3 DNA sequence: TGTGCCAGCAGTTACGCGGCAAACTATGGCTACACCTTC. Residues: CASSYAANYGYTF.

The chain carries TRBV15 and TRBJ2-7, with D possibly matching TRBD1 (5 bases). The CDR3 loop spans 14 amino acids. Germline V gene sequence: CDR1 LNHNV, CDR2 YYDKDF (reference sequence). V lost 8 bases, J lost 4 bases, and 18 bases lay in between. CDR3 nucleotide sequence: TGTGCCACCGGTGCTTTTAGGGGAAGTTACGAGCAGTACTTC. Protein sequence: CATGAFRGSYEQYF.

This rearrangement joins TRBV19 to TRBJ2-7, with 9 bases that match TRBD1. Losses at the gene ends were 5 bases for V and 2 bases for J; bases not matched to a gene: 4. From germline, CDR1 is LNHDA and CDR2 SQIVND (reference sequence). There are 14 residues in the CDR3. CDR3: CASSAGTGPYEQYF. CDR3 in DNA: TGTGCCAGTAGTGCCGGGACAGGGCCCTACGAGCAGTACTTC.

J is TRBJ1-3 and V is TRBV25-1; D call uncertain. Germline loops: CDR1 MGHDK, CDR2 SYGVNS. The CDR3 is 16 residues long. V was pared by 1 base and J by 0 bases, with 10 bases between. In nucleotides, the CDR3 is TGTGCCAGCAGTGAATCTTCTCGGAGCTCTGGAAACACCATATATTTT. Protein: CASSESSRSSGNTIYF.

The chain links TRBV5-5 to TRBJ1-5; TRBD1 matches at 7 bases. Germline lookup yields CDR1 SGHKS and CDR2 YYEKEE (reference sequence). The trim removed 0 bases at V and 1 base at J, leaving 1 base unmatched. The length of the CDR3 is 15 residues. CDR3 nucleotide sequence: TGTGCCAGCAGCTTGGCCAGGGGGAGCAATCAGCCCCAGCATTTT. It codes for CASSLARGSNQPQHF.

The CDR3 DNA is TGTGCCAGCAGCTTAGGGGACTCCTCCTACAATGAGCAGTTCTTC. This translates into CASSLGDSSYNEQFF. V is TRBV5-5 and J is TRBJ2-1; weak D call: TRBD2 (6 bases). Germline V gene data show CDR1 as SGHKS and CDR2 as YYEKEE (reference sequence). The CDR3 extends over 15 amino acids. Trimming took 2 bases from V and 0 from J, leaving 9 bases between them.

The chain recombines TRBV4-1 with TRBJ1-1; D is possibly TRBD1 (5 bases). V was shortened by 9 bases and J by 6 bases, with 26 bases between the two germline ends. From germline, CDR1 is MGHRA and CDR2 YSYEKL. The CDR3 runs to 16 residues. The CDR3 here is CASKDRSYLTTSEAFF. The CDR3 DNA reads TGCGCCAGTAAAGACAGAAGCTATTTAACAACGTCTGAAGCTTTCTTT.

The chain uses TRBV5-8 and TRBJ2-1, with 10 bases lining up with TRBD2. The CDR3 is 16 residues long. Germline loops: CDR1 SGHTS, CDR2 YDEGEE. V lost 7 bases and J lost 5; bases outside the gene matches: 12. This chain's CDR3 is CASGPLGLASNNEQFF. The CDR3 DNA follows: TGTGCCAGCGGCCCTCTGGGACTAGCGAGCAACAATGAGCAGTTCTTC.

The rearrangement joins TRBV9 to TRBJ1-3, with 10 bases fitting TRBD1. With V trimmed by 3 bases and J by 0 bases, 12 bases remained unmatched. The CDR3 has 19 amino acids. Germline V gene sequence: CDR1 SGDLS, CDR2 YYNGEE. The CDR3 DNA is TGTGCCAGCAGCGCGGGTAGGGGGACAGGGGTCTCCTCTGGAAACACCATATATTTT. Amino acids: CASSAGRGTGVSSGNTIYF.

This chain uses TRBV15 with TRBJ1-5; 7 bases are shared with TRBD1. The germline V gene has CDR1 LNHNV and CDR2 YYDKDF (reference sequence). The CDR3 sequence is 18 residues long. V shed 5 bases, J shed 2 bases, and the junction held 15 bases outside the gene matches. As DNA, the CDR3 is TGTGCCACCAGCCCTATCGAGCCTCAGGGGGGCGGCAATCAGCCCCAGCATTTT. It encodes CATSPIEPQGGGNQPQHF. Full variable domain (outside the CDR3, taken from reference TRBV15 and TRBJ1-5): DAMVIQNPRYQVTQFGKPVTLSCSQTLNHNVMYWYQQKSSQAPKLLFHYYDKDFNNEADTPDNFQSRRPNTSFCFLDIRSPGLGDTAMYLCATSPIEPQGGGNQPQHFGDGTRLSIL.

V gene TRBV19 combines with J gene TRBJ2-3, with TRBD2 matching over 10 bases. The CDR3 is 15 residues long. Germline loops: CDR1 LNHDA, CDR2 SQIVND (reference sequence). V shed 7 bases and J 6 bases; nucleotides not matched to a gene: 10. The CDR3 spells CASTASGGRSDTQYF. DNA for the CDR3: TGTGCCAGTACGGCTAGCGGGGGTAGGTCCGATACGCAGTATTTT.

The chain combines TRBV6-5 with TRBJ1-5; no clear D. Trimming left V 2 bases short and J 5 bases short, with 7 bases between. The CDR3 is 13 residues long. Germline CDR1 MNHEY, CDR2 SVGAGI. CDR3 region: CASSYTGDQPQHF. CDR3 in DNA: TGTGCCAGCAGTTACACCGGGGATCAGCCCCAGCATTTT.

This chain links TRBV10-3 with TRBJ1-1; no clear D. The CDR3 length is 12 residues. The germline gives CDR1 ENHRY, CDR2 SYGVKD. V lost 8 bases, J lost 3 bases, and 10 bases lay in between. DNA for the CDR3: TGTGCCATCCGCGGGCTGGACACTGAAGCTTTCTTT. Translation: CAIRGLDTEAFF.

The rearrangement links TRBV30 to TRBJ1-6; D not certain. The CDR3 spans 10 residues. With 5 bases removed from V and 10 bases from J, the gap between germline ends came to 6 bases. Per the germline V gene, CDR1 is GTSNPN and CDR2 is SVGIG (reference sequence). DNA of the CDR3: TGTGCCTGGGCGGTCTCACCCCTCCACTTT. It yields the protein CAWAVSPLHF. The variable domain in full, with the rest retrieved from reference TRBV30 and TRBJ1-6, is SQTIHQWPATLVQPVGSPLSLECTVEGTSNPNLYWYRQAAGRGLQLLFYSVGIGQISSEVPQNLSASRPQDRQFILSSKKLLLSDSGFYLCAWAVSPLHFGNGTRLTVT.

The chain joins TRBV6-6 to TRBJ1-2; the D gene is possibly TRBD1 (6 bases). Per germline, CDR1 MNHNY and CDR2 SVGAGI (reference sequence). Trimming cost V 2 bases and J 2 bases, with 9 bases left between them. The CDR3 is made up of 14 amino acids. CDR3 sequence reads: CASSYGGANYGYTF. The CDR3 nucleotides are TGTGCCAGCAGTTACGGGGGGGCCAACTATGGCTACACCTTC.

The chain employs TRBV4-1 and TRBJ1-2; weak D call: TRBD1 (5 bases). In germline, CDR1 is MGHRA, CDR2 YSYEKL. CDR3 size: 15 residues. V gave up 1 base and J gave up 3 bases, with 12 bases separating them. CDR3 sequence: CASSQGAGNHYGYTF. The CDR3 DNA reads as TGCGCCAGCAGCCAAGGGGCAGGGAACCACTATGGCTACACCTTC.

A single count supports this clone. Written as DNA, the CDR3 is TGTGCCATCAGTGAGATCATCTACGAGCAGTACTTC. It is translated as CAISEIIYEQYF. The chain links TRBV10-3 to TRBJ2-7, with D hard to call. The CDR3 consists of 12 residues. Trimming shortened V by 2 bases and J by 3 bases, and 5 bases separated the two germline ends. The germline V gene has CDR1 ENHRY and CDR2 SYGVKD.

This chain connects TRBV24-1 to TRBJ2-2, with 10 bases fitting TRBD1. This CDR3 is 18 amino acids long. The germline V gene has CDR1 KGHDR and CDR2 SFDVKD. The junction had 10 bases not matched to a gene; V was cut back by 6 bases and J by 1 base. CDR3 nucleotides: TGTGCCACCAGTCCGGGACAGGGGCCCCACCTGAACACCGGGGAGCTGTTTTTT. It encodes CATSPGQGPHLNTGELFF.

The chain joins TRBV19 to TRBJ2-2; 8 positions match TRBD1. Germline values: CDR1 LNHDA, CDR2 SQIVND (reference sequence). V shed 2 bases, J shed 5 bases, and the junction held 4 bases outside the gene matches. The CDR3 covers 15 residues. CDR3 coding DNA: TGTGCCAGTAGTATAACAGGGGGGACGACCGGGGAGCTGTTTTTT. It translates to CASSITGGTTGELFF.

The chain employs TRBV19 and TRBJ2-1; possibly TRBD2 for D (5 bases). The CDR3 runs 15 residues. Per germline, CDR1 LNHDA and CDR2 SQIVND (reference sequence). Trimming took off 5 bases at V and 1 base at J, with 12 bases between the two ends. The CDR3 DNA is TGTGCCAGTAGTCTGGGCGGGCGGTCCTACAATGAGCAGTTCTTC. Translation gives CASSLGGRSYNEQFF.

The V and J genes are TRBV6-2 or TRBV6-3 and TRBJ1-1; TRBD1 matches at 11 bases. The CDR3 has 15 residues. With V trimmed by 5 bases and J by 5 bases, 7 bases remained unmatched. Germline lookup yields CDR1 MNHEY and CDR2 SVGEGT. Here the CDR3 reads CASSPGQGALTEAFF. CDR3 bases: TGTGCCAGCAGTCCCGGACAGGGGGCTTTAACTGAAGCTTTCTTT.

This sequence joins TRBV3-1 (or the pseudogene TRBV3-2) and TRBJ1-6; weak D call: TRBD1 (5 bases). CDR1 LGHDT and CDR2 YNNKEL come from the germline V gene (reference sequence). V was clipped by 6 bases and J by 14 bases, with 17 bases between them. The CDR3 has 13 amino acids. The CDR3 here is CASSTGPEGSLHF. The CDR3 region has the DNA TGTGCCAGCAGTACCGGACCGGAGGGGTCCCTCCACTTT.

The rearrangement uses TRBV30 and TRBJ2-3, with a weak D call TRBD2 (7 bases). The germline gives CDR1 GTSNPN, CDR2 SVGIG (reference sequence). Trimming cost V 0 bases and J 9 bases, with 22 bases left between them. The CDR3 length is 16 residues. The CDR3 DNA sequence: TGTGCCTGGAGTGTACTGGGGGGGCCCAAGGTAGGCACGCAGTATTTT. It is translated as CAWSVLGGPKVGTQYF.

The V call is TRBV7-2, the J call TRBJ1-1; possibly TRBD1 for D (5 bases). The length of the CDR3 is 13 residues. V lost 5 bases, J lost 2 bases, and 9 bases lay in between. Germline assignment: CDR1 SGHTA and CDR2 FQGNSA. CDR3 residues: CASSLTENTEAFF. The CDR3 coding sequence is TGTGCCAGCAGCCTGACAGAAAACACTGAAGCTTTCTTT.

The V and J genes are TRBV6-1 and TRBJ2-7; 9 bases line up with TRBD2. Germline trimming cut 1 base from V and 5 bases from J; bases unmatched to any gene: 6. CDR3 length: 15 amino acids. CDR1 MNHNS and CDR2 SASEGT come from the germline V gene. CDR3 sequence: CASSEGSGGTDEQYF. The CDR3 DNA follows: TGTGCCAGCAGTGAAGGGAGCGGGGGGACCGACGAGCAGTACTTC.

The chain links TRBV29-1 to TRBJ1-2, with D uncertain. V was cut by 3 bases and J by 8 bases, with 22 bases left in between. There are 15 residues in the CDR3. CDR1 SQVTM and CDR2 ANQGSEA come from the germline V gene. CDR3: CSVDTSATTSQGYTF. The CDR3 nucleotides read TGCAGCGTTGACACCAGCGCGACCACCTCCCAAGGCTACACCTTC. The complete variable domain, with remaining parts taken from reference TRBV29-1 and TRBJ1-2, reads SAVISQKPSRDICQRGTSLTIQCQVDSQVTMMFWYRQQPGQSLTLIATANQGSEATYESGFVIDKFPISRPNLTFSTLTVSNMSPEDSSIYLCSVDTSATTSQGYTFGSGTRLTVV.

V usage is TRBV9 and J usage is TRBJ1-2, with 8 nucleotides matching TRBD1. The CDR3 contains 16 residues. CDR1 and CDR2 from the germline V gene are SGDLS and YYNGEE. V lost 3 bases to trimming and J lost 4 bases; unmatched junction nucleotides: 11. The DNA for the CDR3 is TGTGCCAGCAGCGAAGCCGACTCCGGGACAGGCTATGGCTACACCTTC. Translation gives CASSEADSGTGYGYTF.

V and J are TRBV13 and TRBJ2-7; D is undetermined. Trimming removed 1 base at V and 2 bases at J, with 6 bases between. The CDR3 extends over 13 amino acids. The V gene's germline CDR1 is PRHDT and CDR2 FYEKMQ (reference sequence). CDR3: CASSLVGTYEQYF. The CDR3 DNA is TGTGCCAGCAGCTTAGTTGGCACCTACGAGCAGTACTTC.